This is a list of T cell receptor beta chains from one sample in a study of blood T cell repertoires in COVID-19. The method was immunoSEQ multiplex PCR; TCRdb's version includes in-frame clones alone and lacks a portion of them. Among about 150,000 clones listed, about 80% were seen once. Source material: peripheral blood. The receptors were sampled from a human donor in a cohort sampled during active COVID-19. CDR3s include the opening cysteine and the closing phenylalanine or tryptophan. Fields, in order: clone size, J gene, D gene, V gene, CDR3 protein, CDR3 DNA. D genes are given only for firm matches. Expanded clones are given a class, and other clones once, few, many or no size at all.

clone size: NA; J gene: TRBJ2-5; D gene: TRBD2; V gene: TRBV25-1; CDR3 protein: CASSDELAGRETQYF; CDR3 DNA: TGTGCCAGCAGTGACGAACTAGCGGGAAGAGAGACCCAGTACTTC
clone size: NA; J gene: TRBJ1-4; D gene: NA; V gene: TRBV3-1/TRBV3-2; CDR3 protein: CASRERGRNEKLFF; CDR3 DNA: TGTGCCAGCAGAGAGAGGGGGAGAAATGAAAAACTGTTTTTT
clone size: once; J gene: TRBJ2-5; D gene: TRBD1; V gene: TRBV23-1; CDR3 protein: CASSQSGYGQGEETQYF; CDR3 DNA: TGCGCCAGCAGTCAATCGGGCTATGGACAGGGGGAAGAGACCCAGTACTTC
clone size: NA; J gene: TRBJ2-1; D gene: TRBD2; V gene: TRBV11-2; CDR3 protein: CASSPLREGIYNEQFF; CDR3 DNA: TGTGCCAGCAGCCCTCTACGGGAGGGGATCTACAATGAGCAGTTCTTC
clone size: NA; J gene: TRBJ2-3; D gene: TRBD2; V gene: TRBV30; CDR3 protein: CAWGRWTSGRTDTQYF; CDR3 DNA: TGTGCCTGGGGACGATGGACTAGCGGGAGGACAGATACGCAGTATTTT
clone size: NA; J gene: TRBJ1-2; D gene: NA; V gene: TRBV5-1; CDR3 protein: CASSPGGAHGYTF; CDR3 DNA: TGCGCCAGCAGTCCCGGGGGGGCCCATGGCTACACCTTC
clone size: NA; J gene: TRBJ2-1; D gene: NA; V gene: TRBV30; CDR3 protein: CAWSSLTDEQFF; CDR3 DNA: TGTGCCTGGAGCTCACTTACGGATGAGCAGTTCTTC
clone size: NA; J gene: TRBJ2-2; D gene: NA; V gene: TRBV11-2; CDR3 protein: CASSPRTDTGELFF; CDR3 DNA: TGTGCCAGCAGTCCTCGAACGGACACCGGGGAGCTGTTTTTT
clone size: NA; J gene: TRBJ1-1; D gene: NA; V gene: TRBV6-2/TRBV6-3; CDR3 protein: CASSFYRATEAFF; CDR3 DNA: TGTGCCAGCAGTTTTTACAGGGCAACTGAAGCTTTCTTT
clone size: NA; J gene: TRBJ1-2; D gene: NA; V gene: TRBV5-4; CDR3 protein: CASSSGRGNYGYTF; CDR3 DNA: TGTGCCAGCAGCTCCGGACGGGGGAACTATGGCTACACCTTC
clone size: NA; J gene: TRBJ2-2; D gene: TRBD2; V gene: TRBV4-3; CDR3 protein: CASSRRLAPNTGELFF; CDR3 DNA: TGCGCCAGCAGCCGCCGACTAGCGCCAAACACCGGGGAGCTGTTTTTT
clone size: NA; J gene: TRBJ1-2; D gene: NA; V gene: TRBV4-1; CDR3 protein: CASSQVQSNFYGYTF; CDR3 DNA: TGCGCCAGCAGCCAAGTACAGTCGAACTTCTATGGCTACACCTTC
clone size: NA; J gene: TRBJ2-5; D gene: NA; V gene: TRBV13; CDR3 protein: CASSLRNLNHQETQYF; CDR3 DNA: TGTGCCAGCAGCCTTAGAAACTTGAATCATCAAGAGACCCAGTACTTC
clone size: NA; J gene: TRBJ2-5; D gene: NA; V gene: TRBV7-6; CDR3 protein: CASSMQGGTQYF; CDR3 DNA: TGTGCCAGCAGCATGCAAGGGGGGACCCAGTACTTC
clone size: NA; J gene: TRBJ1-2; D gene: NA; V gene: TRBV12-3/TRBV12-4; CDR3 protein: CASSLLGVRGYTF; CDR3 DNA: TGTGCCAGCAGCCTGTTGGGCGTGAGAGGCTACACCTTC
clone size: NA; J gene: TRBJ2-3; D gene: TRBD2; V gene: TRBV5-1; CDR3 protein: CASAKQRGSDTQYF; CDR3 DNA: TGCGCCAGCGCGAAGCAGCGGGGTTCAGATACGCAGTATTTT
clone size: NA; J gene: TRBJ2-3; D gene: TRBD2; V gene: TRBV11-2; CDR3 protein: CASSLLASGGAGTQYF; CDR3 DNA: TGTGCCAGCAGCCTCCTGGCTAGCGGGGGGGCTGGTACGCAGTATTTT
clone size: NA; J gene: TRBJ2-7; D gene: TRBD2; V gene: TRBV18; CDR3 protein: CASSPLGLANEQYF; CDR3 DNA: TGTGCCAGCTCACCACTGGGACTAGCGAACGAGCAGTACTTC
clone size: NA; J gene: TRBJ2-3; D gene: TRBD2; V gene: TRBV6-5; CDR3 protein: CASVYGGDTDTQYF; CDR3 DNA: TGTGCCAGTGTTTACGGGGGGGACACAGATACGCAGTATTTT
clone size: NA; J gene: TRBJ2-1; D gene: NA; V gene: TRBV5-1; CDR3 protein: CASSPDGTSFNEQFF; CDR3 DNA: TGCGCCAGCAGCCCGGACGGGACATCTTTCAATGAGCAGTTCTTC
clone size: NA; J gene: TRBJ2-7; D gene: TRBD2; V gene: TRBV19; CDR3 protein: CASSMGGARYEQYF; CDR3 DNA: TGTGCCAGTAGTATGGGAGGGGCGCGCTACGAGCAGTACTTC
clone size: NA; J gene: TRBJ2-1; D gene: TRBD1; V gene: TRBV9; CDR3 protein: CASSAGTGYNEQFF; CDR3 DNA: TGTGCCAGCAGCGCCGGGACAGGGTACAATGAGCAGTTCTTC
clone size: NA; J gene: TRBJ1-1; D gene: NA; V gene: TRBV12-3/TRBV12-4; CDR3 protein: CASSLAQGTEAFF; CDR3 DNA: TGTGCCAGCAGTTTAGCGCAGGGCACTGAAGCTTTCTTT
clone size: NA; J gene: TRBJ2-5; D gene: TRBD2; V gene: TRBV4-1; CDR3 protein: CASSQASILAAQETQYF; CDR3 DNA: TGCGCCAGCAGCCAAGCATCTATACTAGCGGCACAAGAGACCCAGTACTTC
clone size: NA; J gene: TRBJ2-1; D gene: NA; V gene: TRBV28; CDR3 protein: CASPPAGRVRYNEQFF; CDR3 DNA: TGTGCCAGCCCCCCCGCCGGCAGGGTTCGTTACAATGAGCAGTTCTTC
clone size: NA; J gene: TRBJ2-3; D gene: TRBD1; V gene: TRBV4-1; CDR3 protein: CASTLTGDFTDTQYF; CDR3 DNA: TGCGCCAGCACCCTGACAGGGGATTTCACAGATACGCAGTATTTT
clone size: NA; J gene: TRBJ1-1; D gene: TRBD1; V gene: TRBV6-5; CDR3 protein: CASKGGTGGLAEAFF; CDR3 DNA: TGTGCCAGCAAGGGGGGGACAGGGGGCTTAGCTGAAGCTTTCTTT
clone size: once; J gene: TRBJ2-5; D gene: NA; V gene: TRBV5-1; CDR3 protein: CASSLVRGWDQETQYF; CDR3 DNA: TGCGCCAGCAGCTTGGTAAGGGGATGGGACCAAGAGACCCAGTACTTC
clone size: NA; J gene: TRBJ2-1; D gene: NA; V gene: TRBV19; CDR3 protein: CASTGGSYNEQFF; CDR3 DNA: TGTGCCAGTACTGGAGGGTCCTACAATGAGCAGTTCTTC
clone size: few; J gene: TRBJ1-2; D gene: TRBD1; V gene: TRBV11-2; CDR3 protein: CASSPGTARYGYTF; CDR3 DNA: TGTGCCAGCAGCCCGGGGACAGCTAGGTATGGCTACACCTTC
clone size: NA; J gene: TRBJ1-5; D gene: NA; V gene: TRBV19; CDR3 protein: CASTSTWNQPQHF; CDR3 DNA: TGTGCCAGTACCTCTACCTGGAATCAGCCCCAGCATTTT
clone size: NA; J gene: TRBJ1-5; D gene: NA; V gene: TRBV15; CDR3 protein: CATSRDRLAGVQPQHF; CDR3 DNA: TGTGCCACCAGCAGAGATCGTCTGGCAGGGGTTCAGCCCCAGCATTTT
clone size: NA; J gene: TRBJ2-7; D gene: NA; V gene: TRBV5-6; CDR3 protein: CASSFDRVGGGQYF; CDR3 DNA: TGTGCCAGCAGCTTTGACCGGGTGGGTGGCGGGCAGTACTTC
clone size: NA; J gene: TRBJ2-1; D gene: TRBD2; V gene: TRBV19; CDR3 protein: CASSPTSGGRNEQFF; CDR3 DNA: TGTGCCAGTAGTCCGACTAGCGGGGGTAGGAATGAGCAGTTCTTC
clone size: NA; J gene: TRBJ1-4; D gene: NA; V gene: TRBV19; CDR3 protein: CATTPSAQTFMGTNEKLFF; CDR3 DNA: TGTGCCACCACTCCCTCCGCGCAGACTTTTATGGGAACTAATGAAAAACTGTTTTTT
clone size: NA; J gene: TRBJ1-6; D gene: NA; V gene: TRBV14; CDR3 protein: CASSPRGGGVTYNSPLHF; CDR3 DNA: TGTGCCAGCAGCCCCCGAGGAGGAGGGGTCACCTATAATTCACCCCTCCACTTT
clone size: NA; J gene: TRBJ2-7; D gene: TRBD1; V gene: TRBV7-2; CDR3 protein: CASSQRQGALEQYF; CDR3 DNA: TGTGCCAGCAGCCAACGACAGGGGGCTCTTGAGCAGTACTTC
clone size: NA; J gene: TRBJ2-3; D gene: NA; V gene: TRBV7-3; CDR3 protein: CASRQRRDTQYF; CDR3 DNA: TGTGCCAGCAGACAGAGACGAGATACGCAGTATTTT
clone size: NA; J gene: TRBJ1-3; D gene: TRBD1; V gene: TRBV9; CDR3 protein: CASSVGPGQGFSGNTIYF; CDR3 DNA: TGTGCCAGCAGCGTAGGTCCGGGACAGGGCTTCTCTGGAAACACCATATATTTT
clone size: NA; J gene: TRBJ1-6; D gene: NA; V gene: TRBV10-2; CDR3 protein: CASRGRTAQWSPLHF; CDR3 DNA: TGCGCCAGCAGAGGTCGGACTGCTCAATGGTCACCCCTCCACTTT
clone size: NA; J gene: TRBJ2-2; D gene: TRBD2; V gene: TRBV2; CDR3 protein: CASTGGTSDTGELFF; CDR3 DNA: TGTGCCAGCACCGGAGGGACTAGCGACACCGGGGAGCTGTTTTTT
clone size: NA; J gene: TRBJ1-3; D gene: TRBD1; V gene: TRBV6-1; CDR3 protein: CASSAPTAGGGNTIYF; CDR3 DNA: TGTGCCAGCAGTGCTCCGACTGCAGGGGGCGGAAACACCATATATTTT
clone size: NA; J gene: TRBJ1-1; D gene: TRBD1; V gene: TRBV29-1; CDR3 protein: CSVPRGGLMGTEAFF; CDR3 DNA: TGCAGCGTCCCTAGAGGGGGCCTCATGGGGACTGAAGCTTTCTTT
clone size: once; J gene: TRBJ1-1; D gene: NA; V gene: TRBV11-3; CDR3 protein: CASSSGTANTEAFF; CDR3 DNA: TGTGCCAGCAGCAGCGGGACGGCGAACACTGAAGCTTTCTTT
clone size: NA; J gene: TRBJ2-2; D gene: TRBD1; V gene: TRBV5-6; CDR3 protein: CASSPGTGMAGELFF; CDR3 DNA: TGTGCCAGCAGCCCGGGGACAGGGATGGCCGGGGAGCTGTTTTTT
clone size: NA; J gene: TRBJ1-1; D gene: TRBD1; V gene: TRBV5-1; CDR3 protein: CASSWTGDGRTEAFF; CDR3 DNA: TGCGCCAGCAGCTGGACAGGGGATGGAAGAACTGAAGCTTTCTTT
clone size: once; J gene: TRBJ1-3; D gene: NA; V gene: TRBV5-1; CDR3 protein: CASRAGISGNTIYF; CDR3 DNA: TGCGCCAGCAGGGCAGGGATCTCTGGAAACACCATATATTTT
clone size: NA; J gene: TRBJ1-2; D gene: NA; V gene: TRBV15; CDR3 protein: CATSRQAGSGFGYTF; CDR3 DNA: TGTGCCACCAGTAGACAGGCAGGTTCCGGATTTGGCTACACCTTC
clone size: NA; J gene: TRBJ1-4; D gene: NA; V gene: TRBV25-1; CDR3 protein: CASRGTPGNEKLFF; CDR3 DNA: TGTGCCAGCAGAGGAACACCAGGAAATGAAAAACTGTTTTTT
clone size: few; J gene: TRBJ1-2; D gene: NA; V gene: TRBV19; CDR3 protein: CASGTNYGYTF; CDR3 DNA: TGTGCCAGCGGGACTAACTATGGCTACACCTTC
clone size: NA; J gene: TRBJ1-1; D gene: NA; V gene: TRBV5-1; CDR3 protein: CASSLTGFGTEAFF; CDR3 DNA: TGCGCCAGCAGCTTGACAGGGTTTGGAACTGAAGCTTTCTTT
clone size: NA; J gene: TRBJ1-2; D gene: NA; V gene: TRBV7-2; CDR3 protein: CASSSEHRANARHGYTF; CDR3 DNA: TGTGCCAGCAGCTCGGAACACAGGGCAAATGCTCGGCATGGCTACACCTTC